The following is a T cell receptor beta chain sequence with its context. Which antigen it targets is not known. Base-call qualities are not available, and no considerably larger clone is one nucleotide away. TCRbeta CDR3 regions were amplified from genomic DNA using the immunoSEQ Assay, a bias-controlled multiplex PCR. The paper's processing steps were these. The number of nucleated cells in each sample was estimated from the amplification of reference gene primers within the assay. To quantify the absolute abundance of each unique TCRbeta CDR3 rearrangement, sequence reads were collapsed and filtered. Productive Simpson clonality was computed per sample as the square root of Simpson's diversity index over productive rearrangements. Entries here come from immuneACCESS through TCRdb and include only in-frame sequences with V and J called. Some clones fail to appear in such tables; in the studies checked, an unresolved V gene covers under half of the shortfall, and the cause of the remainder is unknown. V and J calls and clone size are copied from that table; D and trimming were computed from the DNA. The sample profile shows over 300,000 clones; around 83% of them were found once. 1% to 1.5% of the sample rests with the top ten.

Whole blood was collected in K2EDTA tubes by collaborating institutions according to the institutions' own protocols. For TCRbeta analysis, collaborators shipped samples in one of three forms: frozen whole blood, isolated PBMCs, or DNA extracted from either of those sample types. This sample stems from a study of blood T cell repertoires in COVID-19 (dated by TCRdb to between 2020 and 2021). About the investigation overall: The collaborator samples originated in the United States, Italy and Spain and spanned the acute and convalescent phases of COVID-19. The material from the prospective study consisted of cDNA or gDNA derived from T cells, B-cell-depleted T cells, or PBMCs. Subjects who had been exposed to COVID-19, were actively infected with it, or had recovered from it provided the deeply sampled blood TCRbeta repertoires that made up the dataset. The repertoires were made available in a free public database intended to serve as a resource for research on the immune response to SARS-CoV-2. The samples were drawn from the first 160 participants of the ongoing ImmuneRACE study and from under 1,500 subjects provided by 6 global collaborators. Sample metadata almost always included a de-identified subject ID, COVID-19 status, age in years and sex. Where available, HLA class I and class II types were obtained from metadata supplied by the sample provider rather than from assay-based typing. Overall study results and their limits: The amount of clinical and demographic metadata varied by source and participant and was provided uncurated.

The receptor's source is a woman aged 45-60 years with acute or convalescent COVID-19. Sequencing input: peripheral blood.

The CDR3 region: CASSLTSGGALEEQFF. The sequenced DNA is TGTGCCAGCAGCTTAACTTCCGGTGGGGCCCTCGAAGAGCAGTTCTTC. Recombination linked TRBV7-3 to TRBJ2-1; the D gene is perhaps TRBD1, on 5 matching bases. The CDR3 runs 16 amino acids, cysteine and phenylalanine included. The DNA shown is the 48-base CDR3, in frame from base 1. The germline V gene gives CDR1 as SGHTA and CDR2 as FQGTGA. Relative to germline, V is 0 bases shorter and J is 10 bases shorter, with 19 bases between their ends.